One and the same sample provided the 20 T cell receptor beta chains below, sequenced in a study of CD8+CD57+ T cells in acquired aplastic anemia. The template used for profiling TCR beta VDJ and CDR3 was genomic DNA. One entry per CDR3 protein results from TCRdb running MiXCR on the reads. The sample consists of 190,000 or so distinct CDR3 sequences, over 60% of them appearing once. Sequencing input: sorted CD4+, CD8+, or CD8+CD57+ T cells (not recorded which) from PBMCs. These receptor sequences come from a human donor in good health.

J is TRBJ2-1 and V is TRBV11-3, with D perhaps being TRBD1 or TRBD2 (5 bases each). The V gene's germline CDR1 is SGHNT and CDR2 YENEEA. The CDR3 extends over 15 amino acids. Trimming left V 5 bases short and J 8 bases short, with 19 bases between. CDR3 bases: TGTGCCAGCAGCGGGGGTTTTCGGACTGACGATGAGCAGTTCTTC. Protein sequence: CASSGGFRTDDEQFF.

This clonotype showed up many times. The rearrangement links TRBV15 to TRBJ2-4; 10 bases are shared with TRBD1. Germline values: CDR1 LNHNV, CDR2 YYDKDF (reference sequence). The V segment lost 4 bases and the J segment 10 bases; nucleotides outside the gene matches: 7. The length of the CDR3 is 14 residues. The CDR3 region is CATSTGTGVEIQYF. As DNA, the CDR3 is TGTGCCACCAGCACAGGGACAGGGGTCGAGATTCAGTACTTC.

This clonotype has a handful of counts. This sequence joins TRBV12-3 or TRBV12-4 and TRBJ2-5; D may be TRBD2 (5 bases). This CDR3 contains 13 residues. Trimming took 6 bases from V and 5 from J, leaving 13 bases between them. The CDR3 DNA follows: TGTGCCAGCAGCCTCGGGGAGAGGGAGACCCAGTACTTC. It codes for CASSLGERETQYF.

This chain uses TRBV20-1 with TRBJ1-1, with D unresolved. V was cut by 4 bases and J by 1 base, with 7 bases left in between. The CDR3 is made up of 12 amino acids. Per germline, CDR1 DFQATT and CDR2 SNEGSKA (reference sequence). CDR3 amino acids: CSAIVANTEAFF. The CDR3 nucleotides are TGCAGTGCTATCGTGGCGAACACTGAAGCTTTCTTT.

The CDR3 sequence is CSVSGGDSGTEAFF. DNA for the CDR3: TGCAGCGTTTCAGGTGGGGACTCGGGCACTGAAGCTTTCTTT. The gene calls are TRBV29-1 and TRBJ1-1, with D perhaps TRBD1 (5 bases). Between the trimmed V and J ends, which lost 5 bases and 4 bases, there was a span of 17 bases. There are 14 residues in the CDR3. Germline V gene data show CDR1 as SQVTM and CDR2 as ANQGSEA.

The chain carries TRBV15 and TRBJ2-1; D possibly corresponds to TRBD1 (5 bases). This CDR3 region has 14 residues. Trimming removed 1 base from V and 5 bases from J, with 9 bases in between. CDR1 is LNHNV and CDR2 is YYDKDF in the germline V gene (reference sequence). The CDR3: CATSRGGSHNEQFF. The CDR3 DNA sequence: TGTGCCACCAGCAGAGGGGGCAGCCACAATGAGCAGTTCTTC.

This clonotype came up once. The chain carries TRBV20-1 and TRBJ2-1; no definite D call. CDR1 and CDR2 (germline): DFQATT, SNEGSKA (reference sequence). The length of the CDR3 is 14 residues. V was clipped by 2 bases and J by 3 bases, with 11 bases between them. CDR3 coding DNA: TGCAGTGCTAGACTGGGTACGGACTACAATGAGCAGTTCTTC. It is translated as CSARLGTDYNEQFF.

The genes are TRBV19 and TRBJ1-1; D may be TRBD1 (5 bases). The V end was cut by 1 base, the J end by 5 bases, with 14 bases between. The CDR3 consists of 15 residues. Germline lookup yields CDR1 LNHDA and CDR2 SQIVND (reference sequence). CDR3 region: CASSIGTGGGTEAFF. The CDR3 DNA follows: TGTGCCAGTAGTATAGGTACGGGGGGAGGGACTGAAGCTTTCTTT.

The chain employs TRBV24-1 and TRBJ1-2, with D perhaps TRBD1 (5 bases). The V gene's germline CDR1 is KGHDR and CDR2 SFDVKD. Trimming took 3 bases from V and 6 from J, leaving 16 bases between them. The CDR3 length is 15 residues. For the CDR3, the DNA is TGTGCCACCAGTGATCCTCTCGACAGACACAATGGCTACACCTTC. This sequence encodes CATSDPLDRHNGYTF.

The V call is TRBV7-9, the J call TRBJ2-5; D unclear. The CDR3 runs 11 residues. Germline CDR1 reads SEHNR; CDR2 reads FQNEAQ (reference sequence). The V end lost 4 bases, the J end lost 4 bases, and 4 bases lay between the germline ends. This chain's CDR3 is CASSSRETQYF. CDR3 coding DNA: TGTGCCAGCAGCTCCAGAGAGACCCAGTACTTC.

This clonotype was seen at least ten times. This rearrangement joins TRBV6-6 to TRBJ2-4; D is unclear. CDR3 length: 14 residues. Germline CDR1 MNHNY, CDR2 SVGAGI (reference sequence). Deletions cut 4 bases from V and 0 bases from J, with 7 bases between. CDR3 protein: CASSSSVAKNIQYF. The DNA for the CDR3 is TGTGCCAGCAGTTCGAGTGTAGCCAAAAACATTCAGTACTTC.

This rearrangement joins TRBV9 to TRBJ2-4; the D is unclear. TRBJ2-7 explains the end of the DNA better; the J call may be wrong. The germline V gene has CDR1 SGDLS and CDR2 YYNGEE. This CDR3 comprises 12 residues. CDR3: CASSRSPLEQYF. CDR3 coding DNA: TGTGCCAGCAGCCGTTCACCCCTCGAGCAGTACTTC.

The chain uses TRBV7-6 and TRBJ1-5; D remains ambiguous. CDR1 and CDR2 (germline): SGHVS, FNYEAQ. V lost 3 bases and J lost 4, with 7 bases in between. CDR3 length equals 13 residues. The CDR3 nucleotides are TGTGCCAGCAGCTTCCAGGAAAATCAGCCCCAGCATTTT. Residues: CASSFQENQPQHF.

The chain recombines TRBV3-1 with TRBJ1-6, with D unclear. Germline CDR1 is LGHDT and CDR2 is YNNKEL (reference sequence). V lost 1 base and J lost 10, with 8 bases in between. This CDR3 contains 13 residues. CDR3 sequence (DNA): TGTGCCAGCAGCCAAGTTACAGAATCACCCCTCCACTTT. Its protein product is CASSQVTESPLHF.

V usage is TRBV20-1 and J usage is TRBJ2-3; 9 bases match TRBD2. Trimming cost V 3 bases and J 1 base; bases outside gene matches: 5. Per the germline V gene, CDR1 is DFQATT and CDR2 is SNEGSKA (reference sequence). The CDR3 has 15 residues. This CDR3 is CSASPPSGGTDTQYF. The CDR3 DNA follows: TGCAGTGCTAGTCCCCCTAGCGGGGGCACAGATACGCAGTATTTT.

The table lists this clonotype with a count of one. The chain is built from TRBV9 and TRBJ2-1; possible D gene TRBD2, 6 bases. V lost 4 bases and J 5 bases, leaving 10 bases between the germline ends. The germline V gene has CDR1 SGDLS and CDR2 YYNGEE. CDR3 length equals 13 residues. CDR3 DNA sequence: TGTGCCAGCAGCCCACTAGCCCACAATGAGCAGTTCTTC. As protein: CASSPLAHNEQFF.

This clonotype was counted at least ten times. The chain links TRBV5-1 to TRBJ2-7; a weak D match, TRBD2 (6 bases). The CDR3 sequence is 14 residues long. Germline-derived CDR1 and CDR2 are SGHRS and YFSETQ. The V end was cut by 7 bases, the J end by 0 bases, with 14 bases between. This CDR3 reads CASSVGGGSYEQYF. As DNA, the CDR3 is TGCGCCAGCTCGGTGGGGGGTGGCTCCTACGAGCAGTACTTC.

This sequence joins TRBV15 and TRBJ2-6; D unresolved. The CDR3 is 16 amino acids. Germline V gene sequence: CDR1 LNHNV, CDR2 YYDKDF (reference sequence). V dropped 0 bases and J dropped 0 bases, with 6 bases sitting between them. The CDR3: CATSRDVSSGANVLTF. CDR3 DNA: TGTGCCACCAGCAGAGATGTGAGCTCTGGGGCCAACGTCCTGACTTTC.

This chain links TRBV5-1 with TRBJ1-3; D remains ambiguous. Between the trimmed V and J ends, which lost 4 bases and 0 bases, there was a span of 11 bases. Germline CDR1 reads SGHRS; CDR2 reads YFSETQ. This CDR3 is built from 15 residues. CDR3 in DNA: TGCGCCAGCAGCATTGGGTCAGGCTCTGGAAACACCATATATTTT. Encoded protein: CASSIGSGSGNTIYF.

The chain carries TRBV11-2 and TRBJ2-3; D may be TRBD2 (6 bases). The germline V gene encodes CDR1 SGHAT and CDR2 FQNNGV. Trimming removed 6 bases at V and 14 bases at J, with 15 bases between. This CDR3 is 11 amino acids long. CDR3 DNA: TGTGCCAGCAGATCACGGACGGAGGGGTATTTT. It specifies CASRSRTEGYF.